Listed here are 30 T cell receptor beta chains from one sample, sequenced in a study of PD-1 blockade in classical Hodgkin lymphoma. Following autologous stem cell transplantation, relapse occurred in every patient, and exposure to brentuximab vedotin varied. Repertoires were generated with immunoSEQ multiplex PCR, while TCRdb's copy carries only in-frame clones and drops some. The repertoire includes fewer than 15,000 clones, around 86% of them detected once, and 20% to 25% sits in the top ten. Sequencing used peripheral blood mononuclear cells (PBMCs), obtained at baseline. These receptors were taken from a human donor with classical Hodgkin lymphoma.

The rearrangement links TRBV18 to TRBJ2-2, with D perhaps TRBD1 (5 bases). CDR1 KGHSH and CDR2 LQKENI come from the germline V gene. This CDR3 region has 14 residues. Trimming left V 3 bases short and J 2 bases short, with 7 bases between. CDR3 nucleotide sequence: TGTGCCAGCTCACCGGACATTAACACCGGGGAGCTGTTTTTT. As protein: CASSPDINTGELFF.

The chain carries TRBV9 and TRBJ2-7, with TRBD2 identical over 12 bases. J lost 5 bases, V lost 4 bases, and 7 bases had no gene match. This CDR3 is 15 amino acids long. Germline values: CDR1 SGDLS, CDR2 YYNGEE. DNA of the CDR3: TGTGCCAGCAGCCTAGCGGGAGGGCCGTTCGACGAGCAGTACTTC. It yields the protein CASSLAGGPFDEQYF.

The genes are TRBV9 and TRBJ2-1; tentative D call: TRBD2 (7 bases). Germline V CDR1 and CDR2: SGDLS, YYNGEE. Trimming shortened V by 4 bases and J by 2 bases, and 19 bases separated the two germline ends. The CDR3 runs 17 residues. Here the CDR3 reads CASSFSSGGYAYNEQFF. CDR3 in DNA: TGTGCCAGCAGCTTCTCATCGGGGGGCTACGCCTACAATGAGCAGTTCTTC. The full variable domain, completed using reference TRBV9 and TRBJ2-1, is DSGVTQTPKHLITATGQRVTLRCSPRSGDLSVYWYQQSLDQGLQFLIQYYNGEERAKGNILERFSAQQFPDLHSELNLSSLELGDSALYFCASSFSSGGYAYNEQFFGPGTRLTVL.

This sequence joins TRBV6-8 and TRBJ2-7; D tentatively reads TRBD1 or TRBD2 (5 bases each). V lost 6 bases, J lost 3 bases, and 21 bases lay in between. The CDR3 runs 16 residues. Germline CDR1 reads MNHGY; CDR2 reads SAAAGT. This chain's CDR3 is CASSPGEPGTYYEQYF. CDR3 coding DNA: TGTGCCAGCAGCCCCGGAGAACCCGGGACCTACTACGAGCAGTACTTC.

This chain uses TRBV27 with TRBJ2-5, with D possibly TRBD1 on 6 matching bases. Germline V gene lookup returns CDR1 MNHEY and CDR2 SMNVEV (reference sequence). Trimming removed 5 bases from V and 1 base from J, with 14 bases in between. The CDR3 contains 15 residues. CDR3 loop: CASSKRQATQETQYF. CDR3 nucleotide sequence: TGTGCCAGCAGTAAACGACAGGCAACCCAAGAGACCCAGTACTTC.

The chain employs TRBV4-2 and TRBJ2-2; weak D call: TRBD1 (6 bases). The V gene's germline CDR1 is LGHNA and CDR2 YNFKEQ. V was trimmed by 0 bases and J by 1 base, leaving 12 bases between them. This CDR3 region has 17 residues. CDR3 DNA sequence: TGTGCCAGCAGCCAAGAGGATTGGACAGAGAACACCGGGGAGCTGTTTTTT. Amino acid sequence: CASSQEDWTENTGELFF.

On this clone: A read error may account for a junction end that differs from germline. V and J are TRBV19 and TRBJ1-4; no reliable D call. The CDR3 has 14 amino acids. Looked up from germline, CDR1 is LNHDA and CDR2 is SQIVND (reference sequence). The CDR3 region has the DNA TGTGCAAGTACCATGGGAGGGTTTAATGAAAAACTGTTTTTT. Encoded protein: CASTMGGFNEKLFF.

CDR3 in amino acids: CASSTTGTDYNEQFF. The CDR3 bases are TGTGCCAGTAGTACAACCGGGACAGACTACAATGAGCAGTTCTTC. The chain recombines TRBV19 with TRBJ2-1; 7 positions match TRBD1. The germline gives CDR1 LNHDA, CDR2 SQIVND (reference sequence). The V and J ends lost 4 bases and 3 bases, in that order; junction bases with no gene match: 6. The CDR3 contains 15 residues.

The genes are TRBV14 and TRBJ2-1, with 9 bases fitting TRBD2. Looked up from germline, CDR1 is SGHDN and CDR2 is FVKESK. The ends lost 4 bases at V and 6 bases at J; junction bases unmatched: 10. This CDR3 has 16 residues. The CDR3 DNA reads as TGTGCCAGCAGCCTTAGGGGGCTAGCGGGGACCAATGAGCAGTTCTTC. Translated: CASSLRGLAGTNEQFF. The full variable domain, rest sourced from reference TRBV14 and TRBJ2-1, is EAGVTQFPSHSVIEKGQTVTLRCDPISGHDNLYWYRRVMGKEIKFLLHFVKESKQDESGMPNNRFLAERTGGTYSTLKVQPAELEDSGVYFCASSLRGLAGTNEQFFGPGTRLTVL.

The table lists this clone with a few counts. This sequence joins TRBV6-1 and TRBJ1-2; no clear D gene. This CDR3 has 11 amino acids. Trimming left V 5 bases short and J 9 bases short, with 10 bases between. The germline gives CDR1 MNHNS, CDR2 SASEGT. The CDR3 bases are TGTGCCAGCAGTTATCAGGAAAGCTACACCTTC. Translating gives CASSYQESYTF.

This chain links TRBV9 with TRBJ2-2; 8 nucleotides agree with TRBD2. The CDR3 consists of 16 residues. Germline values: CDR1 SGDLS, CDR2 YYNGEE. V lost 0 bases to trimming and J lost 5 bases; unmatched junction nucleotides: 6. CDR3 DNA sequence: TGTGCCAGCAGCGTAGGGACTAGCCCCGGAACCGGGGAGCTGTTTTTT. Protein: CASSVGTSPGTGELFF.

This sequence joins TRBV10-2 and TRBJ2-7, with D unclear. The V end was cut by 2 bases, the J end by 2 bases, with 7 bases between. The CDR3 runs 13 residues. From germline, CDR1 is WSHSY and CDR2 SAAADI. CDR3 DNA: TGCGCCAGCAGTGAGATGTTAACCTACGAGCAGTACTTC. It encodes CASSEMLTYEQYF.

The rearrangement uses TRBV6-1 and TRBJ2-2; D call uncertain. Germline CDR1 and CDR2: MNHNS and SASEGT. The CDR3 totals 14 residues. Trimming pared 6 bases from V and 4 bases from J, leaving 12 bases between. CDR3: CASRTSKGTGELFF. The CDR3 nucleotides read TGTGCCAGCAGGACATCGAAGGGCACCGGGGAGCTGTTTTTT.

V usage is TRBV5-1 and J usage is TRBJ2-2; no definite D call. V was trimmed by 0 bases and J by 2 bases, leaving 8 bases between them. Looked up from germline, CDR1 is SGHRS and CDR2 is YFSETQ. CDR3 length: 15 residues. CDR3 region: CASSLAGANTGELFF. For the CDR3, the DNA is TGCGCCAGCAGCTTGGCCGGAGCAAACACCGGGGAGCTGTTTTTT.

The chain employs TRBV6-6 and TRBJ1-5; 7 nucleotides line up with TRBD1. Germline CDR1 and CDR2: MNHNY and SVGAGI (reference sequence). J lost 0 bases, V lost 6 bases, and 5 bases had no gene match. The CDR3 spans 15 residues. The CDR3: CASRRQGISNQPQHF. CDR3 DNA sequence: TGTGCCAGCAGGAGACAGGGCATTAGCAATCAGCCCCAGCATTTT.

Only one count was recorded for this clone. The J gene is TRBJ2-1, the V gene TRBV28, with 10 bases lining up with TRBD2. V shed 6 bases and J 5 bases; nucleotides not matched to a gene: 7. The length of the CDR3 is 15 residues. From germline, CDR1 is MDHEN and CDR2 SYDVKM. CDR3 sequence (DNA): TGTGCCAGCAGGGGCCTAGCGGGAGTCCACAATGAGCAGTTCTTC. Translated: CASRGLAGVHNEQFF.

The chain carries TRBV4-1 and TRBJ2-3; D not resolved. The CDR3 is 12 amino acids. Germline lookup yields CDR1 MGHRA and CDR2 YSYEKL. Trimming pared 4 bases from V and 5 bases from J, leaving 7 bases between. The CDR3 sequence is CASSPNEDTQYF. DNA for the CDR3: TGCGCCAGCAGCCCCAATGAAGATACGCAGTATTTT.

This chain links TRBV18 with TRBJ2-5, with D possibly being TRBD2 (7 bases). This CDR3 comprises 14 residues. CDR1 KGHSH and CDR2 LQKENI come from the germline V gene. V lost 2 bases and J lost 10, with 17 bases in between. The CDR3 here is CASSPGGAPGDQYF. In DNA form, the CDR3 reads TGTGCCAGCTCACCAGGGGGGGCCCCGGGGGACCAGTACTTC.

This clone was recorded once. V is TRBV6-5 and J is TRBJ2-3, with 8 bases that match TRBD2. Germline loops: CDR1 MNHEY, CDR2 SVGAGI. The CDR3 totals 14 residues. With V trimmed by 6 bases and J by 3 bases, 5 bases remained unmatched. CDR3 residues: CASRGGGLTDTQYF. In DNA form, the CDR3 reads TGTGCCAGCAGGGGCGGGGGGCTGACAGATACGCAGTATTTT.

The chain's CDR3 is CASSSQGAGNQPQHF. The CDR3 DNA reads as TGTGCCAGCAGCTCACAGGGGGCCGGCAATCAGCCCCAGCATTTT. This sequence joins TRBV5-5 and TRBJ1-5, with 9 bases aligning to TRBD1. After removal of 3 bases from V and 2 bases from J, the junction contained 3 bases not matched to a gene. Germline CDR1 is SGHKS and CDR2 is YYEKEE (reference sequence). This CDR3 is built from 15 residues.

The table lists this clone with a few counts. V is TRBV5-8 and J is TRBJ2-3; D gene uncertain. In germline, CDR1 is SGHTS, CDR2 YDEGEE. Trimming pared 7 bases from V and 8 bases from J, leaving 20 bases between. The CDR3 length is 14 residues. CDR3 coding DNA: TGTGCCAGCGGCCAACGAATGGAGTTCGGTACGCAGTATTTT. Protein sequence: CASGQRMEFGTQYF.

This clone showed up just once. V usage is TRBV6-6 and J usage is TRBJ1-3, with 7 bases identical to TRBD1. The CDR3 covers 13 residues. Germline V CDR1 and CDR2: MNHNY, SVGAGI (reference sequence). Germline trimming cut 7 bases from V and 4 bases from J; bases unmatched to any gene: 4. The CDR3: CASTEGQGNTIYF. In DNA, the CDR3 is TGTGCCAGCACCGAGGGACAGGGAAACACCATATATTTT.

This clone was seen just once. CDR3 DNA: TGCAGTCCCACAACGGGGGGCGAGCAGTACTTC. Protein product: CSPTTGGEQYF. The chain has TRBV20-1 and TRBJ2-7, with TRBD2 matching 7 bases. CDR3 length: 11 amino acids. The trim removed 8 bases at V and 6 bases at J, leaving 7 bases unmatched. CDR1 and CDR2 (germline): DFQATT, SNEGSKA (reference sequence).

A few counts support this clone. The V call is TRBV6-1, the J call TRBJ1-3; 12 nucleotides agree with TRBD1. Trimming cost V 4 bases and J 2 bases; bases outside gene matches: 15. The CDR3 is 20 amino acids. Germline CDR1 reads MNHNS; CDR2 reads SASEGT. In DNA, the CDR3 is TGTGCCAGCAGTGCGGCCCCTTGGGACAGGGGGCCGGTTACTGGAAACACCATATATTTT. Translation gives CASSAAPWDRGPVTGNTIYF.

V is TRBV19 and J is TRBJ2-7, with D possibly being TRBD2 (6 bases). Trimming pared 7 bases from V and 4 bases from J, leaving 14 bases between. Per the germline V gene, CDR1 is LNHDA and CDR2 is SQIVND (reference sequence). The CDR3 runs 13 residues. The CDR3 nucleotides are TGTGCCAGTAAGGGGCGAGGAGGGTACGAGCAGTACTTC. This encodes CASKGRGGYEQYF.

A remark on this clone: One end of the junction fails to match germline, which may point to a read error. The chain is built from TRBV6-5 and TRBJ2-7; D unclear. CDR1 and CDR2 from the germline V gene are MNHEY and SVGAGI. This CDR3 spans 10 amino acids. CDR3 loop: CASSEVKPDF. DNA for the CDR3: TGTGCCAGCAGTGAAGTGAAGCCTGACTTC.

The V gene is TRBV6-5, the J gene TRBJ2-2, with 14 positions matching TRBD2. The germline V gene has CDR1 MNHEY and CDR2 SVGAGI. Trimming took 4 bases from V and 7 from J; bases not matched to a gene: 5. The CDR3 has 16 residues. The CDR3 loop is CASSSGLAGGGGELFF. In DNA, the CDR3 is TGTGCCAGCAGTTCCGGACTAGCGGGAGGAGGCGGGGAGCTGTTTTTT.

This clone occurred a few times. The chain combines TRBV28 with TRBJ2-4, with TRBD2 matching 7 bases. This CDR3 contains 14 residues. Trimming removed 3 bases from V and 9 bases from J; junction bases left unmatched: 8. Germline V CDR1 and CDR2: MDHEN, SYDVKM. CDR3 region: CASSFRRPGGIQYF. The CDR3 bases are TGTGCCAGCAGTTTTCGGCGCCCGGGGGGCATTCAGTACTTC.

This sequence joins TRBV29-1 and TRBJ2-1; 8 positions match TRBD2. J was trimmed by 7 bases and V by 2 bases; bases with no gene match: 10. Germline V gene lookup returns CDR1 SQVTM and CDR2 ANQGSEA. CDR3 length: 15 residues. CDR3 region: CSVEIVTSERNEQFF. As DNA, the CDR3 is TGCAGCGTTGAAATTGTGACTAGCGAGAGGAATGAGCAGTTCTTC.

The chain couples TRBV19 to TRBJ2-7; D possibly uses TRBD1 or TRBD2 (5 bases each). The V and J ends lost 0 bases and 6 bases respectively, with 9 bases between them. The CDR3 totals 13 residues. The germline V gene encodes CDR1 LNHDA and CDR2 SQIVND (reference sequence). The CDR3 is CASSIDTGGEQYF. Here the CDR3 DNA reads TGTGCCAGTAGTATAGATACAGGAGGCGAGCAGTACTTC. The full variable domain, with the rest looked up from reference TRBV19 and TRBJ2-7, is DGGITQSPKYLFRKEGQNVTLSCEQNLNHDAMYWYRQDPGQGLRLIYYSQIVNDFQKGDIAEGYSVSREKKESFPLTVTSAQKNPTAFYLCASSIDTGGEQYFGPGTRLTVT.